The present T cell receptor (beta chain) was sequenced within a study of yellow fever vaccine responses in identical twins. Study-level findings and limits: As reported, the vaccine T cell response of twins seemed partly convergent and partly personalized.

The V gene lost 6 bases and the J gene lost 3 bases, with 15 bases spanning the gap. The CDR3 is 13 amino acids. Germline CDR1 is DFQATT and CDR2 is SNEGSKA (reference sequence). Notes on this clonotype: The antigen remains unidentified.

TCRdb re-called the RT-PCR reads with MiXCR, one entry per CDR3 protein. Of several thousand distinct CDR3 sequences in the sample, 87% were seen once. Source: T cells from blood (PBMCs), unsorted or a sorted subset (not recorded which), taken before or after yellow fever vaccination (not recorded which). The chain links TRBV20-1 to TRBJ2-7; weak D call: TRBD1 (6 bases). This clonotype was obtained from a woman between 18 and 30 years old who received the yellow fever vaccine. The CDR3 DNA reads TGCAGTGCCCCCGGACAGTCCAGCTACGAGCAGTACTTC. This gives the protein CSAPGQSSYEQYF.